These T cell receptor beta chains were read from a single sample in a study of cytomegalovirus exposure and HLA in healthy donors. Repertoires were generated with immunoSEQ multiplex PCR, while TCRdb's copy carries only in-frame clones and drops some. The sample includes under 130,000 clones, 55% to 65% of them seen just once. Sequenced material: PBMCs. Receptors originate from a man aged 25 to 40 in good health and CMV-seropositive. Both conserved end residues are part of each CDR3.

J gene	V gene	CDR3 protein
TRBJ2-7	TRBV9	CASSVSPLGSYEQYF
TRBJ2-2	TRBV7-9	CASSPHYPGTGELFF
TRBJ2-1	TRBV11-3	CASSLVQMVNEQFF
TRBJ1-2	TRBV7-9	CASSNRQAVEGYTF
TRBJ1-1	TRBV7-9	CASSLAGTAGTEAFF
TRBJ1-2	TRBV18	CASSPRAENYGYTF
TRBJ1-6	TRBV27	CASRSPVRGRTNSPLHF
TRBJ2-7	TRBV7-8	CASSLEGGQGAFEQYF
TRBJ2-1	TRBV7-9	CASSLVIRNEQFF
TRBJ1-1	TRBV15	CATSRDYEGEAFF
TRBJ1-2	TRBV19	CASSISGANYGYTF
TRBJ2-7	TRBV29-1	CSVEKEGQGIEQYF
TRBJ1-5	TRBV7-6	CASSRTGPGQPQHF
TRBJ2-1	TRBV9	CASSVETRYNEQFF
TRBJ2-3	TRBV5-1	CASSYQGGVTDTQYF
TRBJ2-3	TRBV5-8	CASTLGGLGDTQYF
TRBJ1-1	TRBV2	CASSGQGNTEAFF
TRBJ2-1	TRBV18	CASSPRTSGNEQFF
TRBJ1-2	TRBV10-3	CAIKGDPDGYTF
TRBJ1-2	TRBV18	CASSPGLEGYGYTF
TRBJ1-2	TRBV29-1	CSVDVAGGANGYTF
TRBJ2-2	TRBV5-1	CASSLGTGVVTGELFF
TRBJ2-5	TRBV9	CASSVALGTGGWETQYF
TRBJ1-1	TRBV7-8	CASSLVRGGNTEAFF
TRBJ1-2	TRBV6-5	CASSYSENYGYTF